The 27 T cell receptor beta chains reported below all come from one sample, sequenced in a study of T-cell memory formation after mild COVID-19. TCRdb recomputed calls from the 5' RACE reads with MiXCR, one row per CDR3 protein. The data hold 50,000 or so distinct CDR3 sequences, with approximately 9% observed a single time. The sequencing input was PBMCs or a T cell subset sorted from them (not recorded which). The source is an adult woman who had mild COVID-19 (a few samples of this study predate the infection). Cell type and time point are not known.

The table lists this clonotype with many counts. V gene TRBV7-9 combines with J gene TRBJ2-7, with 10 bases aligning to TRBD2. The length of the CDR3 is 16 residues. Germline CDR1 reads SEHNR; CDR2 reads FQNEAQ (reference sequence). V lost 6 bases to trimming and J lost 1 base; unmatched junction nucleotides: 9. This CDR3 is CASSLLAGAPSYEQYF. The CDR3 bases are TGTGCCAGCAGTCTCCTAGCGGGAGCGCCATCCTACGAGCAGTACTTC. The complete variable domain, with remaining parts taken from reference TRBV7-9 and TRBJ2-7, reads DTGVSQNPRHKITKRGQNVTFRCDPISEHNRLYWYRQTLGQGPEFLTYFQNEAQLEKSRLLSDRFSAERPKGSFSTLEIQRTEQGDSAMYLCASSLLAGAPSYEQYFGPGTRLTVT.

The chain is built from TRBV19 and TRBJ2-3, with D hard to call. The germline gives CDR1 LNHDA, CDR2 SQIVND (reference sequence). The CDR3 has 14 amino acids. V was shortened by 7 bases and J by 3 bases, with 14 bases between the two germline ends. The CDR3 is CASKTLIETDTQYF. CDR3 DNA: TGTGCCAGTAAAACCCTTATAGAGACAGATACGCAGTATTTT.

This clonotype came up many times. CDR3: CSVSGQGYEQYF. CDR3 nucleotide sequence: TGCAGCGTTTCGGGACAGGGCTACGAGCAGTACTTC. This chain uses TRBV29-1 with TRBJ2-7; 9 nucleotides align to TRBD1. V shed 5 bases, J shed 3 bases, and the junction held 2 bases outside the gene matches. The length of the CDR3 is 12 residues. CDR1 is SQVTM and CDR2 is ANQGSEA in the germline V gene.

This clonotype was detected many times. The chain is built from TRBV12-3 or TRBV12-4 and TRBJ1-2; TRBD1 might be the D (5 bases). V was trimmed by 5 bases and J by 7 bases, leaving 8 bases between them. The CDR3 extends over 11 amino acids. The CDR3 protein is CASSPGAGYTF. CDR3 nucleotide sequence: TGTGCCAGCAGTCCCGGGGCTGGCTACACCTTC.

V usage is TRBV27 and J usage is TRBJ2-2; weak D call: TRBD2 (5 bases). Germline values: CDR1 MNHEY, CDR2 SMNVEV (reference sequence). This CDR3 spans 16 amino acids. The V and J ends lost 3 bases and 1 base respectively, with 12 bases between them. CDR3 sequence reads: CASSLRGLGNTGELFF. The CDR3 bases are TGTGCCAGCAGTTTGCGTGGACTGGGGAACACCGGGGAGCTGTTTTTT.

This clonotype has at least ten counts. One junction end disagrees with the germline gene, perhaps due to a read error. The chain uses TRBV7-8 and TRBJ2-1, with TRBD2 identical over 8 bases. CDR3 length: 12 amino acids. Germline V gene data show CDR1 as SGHVS and CDR2 as FQNEAQ. DNA for the CDR3: TGTGCCAGCAGCCAGTCGCGGGAGGTTGAGCTCTTC. This gives the protein CASSQSREVELF. The full variable domain, in which reference TRBV7-8 and TRBJ2-1 provide the parts outside the CDR3, is GAGVSQSPRYKVAKRGQDVALRCDPISGHVSLFWYQQALGQGPEFLTYFQNEAQLDKSGLPSDRFFAERPEGSVSTLKIQRTQQEDSAVYLCASSQSREVELFGPGTRLTVL.

V is TRBV15 and J is TRBJ2-1; the match to TRBD2 covers 12 bases. From germline, CDR1 is LNHNV and CDR2 YYDKDF (reference sequence). V lost 0 bases, J lost 8 bases, and 2 bases stayed unmatched. The CDR3 consists of 15 residues. This CDR3 reads CATSRELAGGYEQFF. The CDR3 nucleotides are TGTGCCACCAGCAGAGAACTAGCGGGAGGTTATGAGCAGTTCTTC.

The V call is TRBV7-2, the J call TRBJ2-5, with a tentative D call TRBD2 (5 bases). The CDR3 is 14 amino acids. CDR1 is SGHTA, CDR2 FQGNSA, per germline. V shed 1 base and J shed 5 bases, with 11 bases lying between them. CDR3 sequence (DNA): TGTGCCAGCAGCTTAGAGGCTAGGGAGGAGACCCAGTACTTC. This encodes CASSLEAREETQYF.

This clonotype was observed a few times. The rearrangement links TRBV12-3 or TRBV12-4 to TRBJ1-2; D is perhaps TRBD1 (6 bases). V shed 2 bases and J shed 4 bases, with 11 bases lying between them. The CDR3 runs 14 residues. The CDR3 region is CASSLKGGVYGYTF. CDR3 DNA sequence: TGTGCCAGCAGTTTAAAGGGGGGGGTCTATGGCTACACCTTC.

This clonotype was seen more than once but under ten times. The chain combines TRBV4-1 with TRBJ1-2; 8 nucleotides agree with TRBD1. The CDR3 has 14 amino acids. V shed 4 bases and J 4 bases; nucleotides not matched to a gene: 5. Looked up from germline, CDR1 is MGHRA and CDR2 is YSYEKL. The DNA for the CDR3 is TGCGCCAGCAGCCCACCTACAGGGGGCTATGGCTACACCTTC. It yields the protein CASSPPTGGYGYTF.

This clonotype was recorded a few times. The chain recombines TRBV7-9 with TRBJ2-7; TRBD1 might be the D (6 bases). CDR3 length: 16 amino acids. CDR1 is SEHNR, CDR2 FQNEAQ, per germline (reference sequence). Trimming left V 7 bases short and J 1 base short, with 20 bases between. As DNA, the CDR3 is TGTGCCAGCACCCCCGCAGGGGTAGACGGTTCCTACGAGCAGTACTTC. As protein: CASTPAGVDGSYEQYF.

This clonotype was seen more than once but under ten times. V and J are TRBV7-3 and TRBJ2-1; D call uncertain. The CDR3 is 15 amino acids. Looked up from germline, CDR1 is SGHTA and CDR2 is FQGTGA. Trimming left V 1 base short and J 5 bases short, with 12 bases between. The CDR3 nucleotides are TGTGCCAGCAGCTTAAAAGGACCGTCAAACAATGAGCAGTTCTTC. It encodes CASSLKGPSNNEQFF. The variable domain in full, with the rest retrieved from reference TRBV7-3 and TRBJ2-1, is GAGVSQTPSNKVTEKGKYVELRCDPISGHTALYWYRQSLGQGPEFLIYFQGTGAADDSGLPNDRFFAVRPEGSVSTLKIQRTERGDSAVYLCASSLKGPSNNEQFFGPGTRLTVL.

The chain is built from TRBV6-4 and TRBJ2-3; 7 bases line up with TRBD2. Germline CDR1 MRHNA, CDR2 SNTAGT. This CDR3 region has 15 residues. Unmatched junction bases numbered 7, after V lost 2 bases and J lost 5 bases. The CDR3 coding sequence is TGTGCCAGCAGTGACGGGCGGGAGTATGGAGATACGCAGTATTTT. This sequence encodes CASSDGREYGDTQYF.

The V call is TRBV19, the J call TRBJ2-1; 14 bases agree with TRBD2. Germline assignment: CDR1 LNHDA and CDR2 SQIVND (reference sequence). V lost 6 bases to trimming and J lost 2 bases; unmatched junction nucleotides: 0. The CDR3 extends over 15 amino acids. CDR3 in amino acids: CASRTSGGAYNEQFF. The CDR3 bases are TGTGCCAGTAGGACTAGCGGGGGGGCCTACAATGAGCAGTTCTTC. Drawing the rest from reference TRBV19 and TRBJ2-1, the complete variable domain is DGGITQSPKYLFRKEGQNVTLSCEQNLNHDAMYWYRQDPGQGLRLIYYSQIVNDFQKGDIAEGYSVSREKKESFPLTVTSAQKNPTAFYLCASRTSGGAYNEQFFGPGTRLTVL.

About this clonotype: A read error may account for a junction end that differs from germline. The CDR3 DNA follows: TGCGCCAGCAGCTCGTTTCCCCCCGGGACAGGGAATTCTGTTGGGGCCAAGGTCCTGACTTTC. Its translation: CASSSFPPGTGNSVGAKVLTF. The chain combines TRBV5-1 with TRBJ2-6; 9 bases fit TRBD1. Per germline, CDR1 SGHRS and CDR2 YFSETQ. The CDR3 is 21 amino acids.

The chain uses TRBV9 and TRBJ2-7; 10 nucleotides agree with TRBD1. Per germline, CDR1 SGDLS and CDR2 YYNGEE. Losses at the gene ends were 4 bases for V and 5 bases for J; bases not matched to a gene: 9. The CDR3 extends over 15 amino acids. In nucleotides, the CDR3 is TGTGCCAGCAGCAGATCCGGGACAGGGGCCGACGAGCAGTACTTC. This sequence encodes CASSRSGTGADEQYF.

The rearrangement uses TRBV20-1 and TRBJ2-3; 8 nucleotides match TRBD2. The V segment lost 6 bases and the J segment 0 bases; nucleotides outside the gene matches: 11. Germline V gene data show CDR1 as DFQATT and CDR2 as SNEGSKA (reference sequence). This CDR3 comprises 16 residues. The CDR3 DNA follows: TGCAGTGCAAGACTTGCCGGGGGGGCCAGCACAGATACGCAGTATTTT. Translation gives CSARLAGGASTDTQYF.

The sample holds a few counts of this clonotype. The chain combines TRBV11-2 with TRBJ1-2, with TRBD1 as a possible D gene (6 bases). V shed 0 bases and J shed 8 bases, with 16 bases lying between them. Germline V gene sequence: CDR1 SGHAT, CDR2 FQNNGV. The CDR3 runs 15 residues. The CDR3 DNA follows: TGTGCCAGCAGCTTAGATCCTTTAGCAGGGGACGGCTACACCTTC. Its translation is CASSLDPLAGDGYTF.

This clonotype occurred many times. The V call is TRBV5-6, the J call TRBJ1-5; weak D call: TRBD1 (6 bases). CDR1 SGHDT and CDR2 YYEEEE come from the germline V gene. V lost 2 bases to trimming and J lost 5 bases, with 8 bases between them. The CDR3 is made up of 13 amino acids. CDR3 nucleotide sequence: TGTGCCAGCAGCTTAGCAGGGGATCAGCCCCAGCATTTT. It yields the protein CASSLAGDQPQHF. Looking up the rest from reference TRBV5-6 and TRBJ1-5 gives the full variable domain: DAGVTQSPTHLIKTRGQQVTLRCSPKSGHDTVSWYQQALGQGPQFIFQYYEEEERQRGNFPDRFSGHQFPNYSSELNVNALLLGDSALYLCASSLAGDQPQHFGDGTRLSIL.

The chain uses TRBV6-2 or TRBV6-3 and TRBJ2-5; D unclear. Germline V CDR1 and CDR2: MNHEY, SVGEGT. The CDR3 is 15 residues long. V was pared by 5 bases and J by 2 bases, with 15 bases between. In DNA form, the CDR3 reads TGTGCCAGCAGTGCCGGCACCAGTGATCAAGAGACCCAGTACTTC. It encodes CASSAGTSDQETQYF.

This clonotype was observed a handful of times. The gene calls are TRBV12-3 or TRBV12-4 and TRBJ1-1; D gene ambiguous. The germline V and J ends were trimmed by 6 bases and 0 bases, with 17 bases remaining between them. The CDR3 covers 16 residues. CDR3 loop: CASRSRATRLNTEAFF. DNA of the CDR3: TGTGCCAGCAGATCCAGAGCCACCAGACTGAACACTGAAGCTTTCTTT.

The chain has TRBV20-1 and TRBJ2-2; no firm D call. CDR3 length equals 13 residues. Germline V CDR1 and CDR2: DFQATT, SNEGSKA (reference sequence). Trimming shortened V by 5 bases and J by 5 bases, and 12 bases separated the two germline ends. The DNA of the CDR3 is TGCAGTGCTTCACGACCGCGGACCGGGGAGCTGTTTTTT. Translating gives CSASRPRTGELFF.

There are many counts of this clonotype. The CDR3 loop reads CASSHGVDVFGYTF. CDR3 nucleotides: TGCGCCAGCAGCCACGGAGTGGACGTCTTTGGCTACACCTTC. The rearrangement joins TRBV4-3 to TRBJ1-2; no firm D call. Germline V gives CDR1 LGHNA, CDR2 YSLEER. The germline V and J ends were trimmed by 3 bases and 7 bases, with 15 bases remaining between them. The CDR3 totals 14 residues.

The chain employs TRBV7-9 and TRBJ1-6; D remains ambiguous. Germline CDR1 SEHNR, CDR2 FQNEAQ (reference sequence). V gave up 3 bases and J gave up 8 bases, with 14 bases separating them. The CDR3 sequence is 15 residues long. CDR3 bases: TGTGCCAGCAGCTTCACGCCACCTGGAGATTCACCCCTCCACTTT. This sequence encodes CASSFTPPGDSPLHF.

At least ten counts were recorded for this clonotype. The chain recombines TRBV5-6 with TRBJ2-5; 7 bases map to TRBD1. In germline, CDR1 is SGHDT, CDR2 YYEEEE. There are 16 residues in the CDR3. The ends lost 4 bases at V and 7 bases at J; junction bases unmatched: 16. CDR3 in DNA: TGTGCCAGCAGCCGGATCGGGACAGACCTCAGTGGGACCCAGTACTTC. Protein product: CASSRIGTDLSGTQYF.

This clonotype was observed at least ten times. The chain's CDR3 is CASLLASGYEQYF. The CDR3 coding sequence is TGTGCCAGCCTGTTGGCTAGCGGCTACGAGCAGTACTTC. The chain combines TRBV2 with TRBJ2-7; TRBD2 agrees at 7 bases. Germline V gene sequence: CDR1 SNHLY, CDR2 FYNNEI. There are 13 residues in the CDR3. Trimming at V came to 8 bases and at J to 3 bases, leaving 7 bases not matched to a gene.

In its sample, this clonotype was seen many times. The chain is built from TRBV29-1 and TRBJ2-7, with D hard to call. V lost 5 bases, J lost 2 bases, and 16 bases lay in between. The CDR3 loop spans 14 amino acids. The germline CDR1 and CDR2 sequences are SQVTM and ANQGSEA. CDR3 in DNA: TGCAGCGTTCTCTCTGCATTAAGTCCCTACGAGCAGTACTTC. Protein product: CSVLSALSPYEQYF.